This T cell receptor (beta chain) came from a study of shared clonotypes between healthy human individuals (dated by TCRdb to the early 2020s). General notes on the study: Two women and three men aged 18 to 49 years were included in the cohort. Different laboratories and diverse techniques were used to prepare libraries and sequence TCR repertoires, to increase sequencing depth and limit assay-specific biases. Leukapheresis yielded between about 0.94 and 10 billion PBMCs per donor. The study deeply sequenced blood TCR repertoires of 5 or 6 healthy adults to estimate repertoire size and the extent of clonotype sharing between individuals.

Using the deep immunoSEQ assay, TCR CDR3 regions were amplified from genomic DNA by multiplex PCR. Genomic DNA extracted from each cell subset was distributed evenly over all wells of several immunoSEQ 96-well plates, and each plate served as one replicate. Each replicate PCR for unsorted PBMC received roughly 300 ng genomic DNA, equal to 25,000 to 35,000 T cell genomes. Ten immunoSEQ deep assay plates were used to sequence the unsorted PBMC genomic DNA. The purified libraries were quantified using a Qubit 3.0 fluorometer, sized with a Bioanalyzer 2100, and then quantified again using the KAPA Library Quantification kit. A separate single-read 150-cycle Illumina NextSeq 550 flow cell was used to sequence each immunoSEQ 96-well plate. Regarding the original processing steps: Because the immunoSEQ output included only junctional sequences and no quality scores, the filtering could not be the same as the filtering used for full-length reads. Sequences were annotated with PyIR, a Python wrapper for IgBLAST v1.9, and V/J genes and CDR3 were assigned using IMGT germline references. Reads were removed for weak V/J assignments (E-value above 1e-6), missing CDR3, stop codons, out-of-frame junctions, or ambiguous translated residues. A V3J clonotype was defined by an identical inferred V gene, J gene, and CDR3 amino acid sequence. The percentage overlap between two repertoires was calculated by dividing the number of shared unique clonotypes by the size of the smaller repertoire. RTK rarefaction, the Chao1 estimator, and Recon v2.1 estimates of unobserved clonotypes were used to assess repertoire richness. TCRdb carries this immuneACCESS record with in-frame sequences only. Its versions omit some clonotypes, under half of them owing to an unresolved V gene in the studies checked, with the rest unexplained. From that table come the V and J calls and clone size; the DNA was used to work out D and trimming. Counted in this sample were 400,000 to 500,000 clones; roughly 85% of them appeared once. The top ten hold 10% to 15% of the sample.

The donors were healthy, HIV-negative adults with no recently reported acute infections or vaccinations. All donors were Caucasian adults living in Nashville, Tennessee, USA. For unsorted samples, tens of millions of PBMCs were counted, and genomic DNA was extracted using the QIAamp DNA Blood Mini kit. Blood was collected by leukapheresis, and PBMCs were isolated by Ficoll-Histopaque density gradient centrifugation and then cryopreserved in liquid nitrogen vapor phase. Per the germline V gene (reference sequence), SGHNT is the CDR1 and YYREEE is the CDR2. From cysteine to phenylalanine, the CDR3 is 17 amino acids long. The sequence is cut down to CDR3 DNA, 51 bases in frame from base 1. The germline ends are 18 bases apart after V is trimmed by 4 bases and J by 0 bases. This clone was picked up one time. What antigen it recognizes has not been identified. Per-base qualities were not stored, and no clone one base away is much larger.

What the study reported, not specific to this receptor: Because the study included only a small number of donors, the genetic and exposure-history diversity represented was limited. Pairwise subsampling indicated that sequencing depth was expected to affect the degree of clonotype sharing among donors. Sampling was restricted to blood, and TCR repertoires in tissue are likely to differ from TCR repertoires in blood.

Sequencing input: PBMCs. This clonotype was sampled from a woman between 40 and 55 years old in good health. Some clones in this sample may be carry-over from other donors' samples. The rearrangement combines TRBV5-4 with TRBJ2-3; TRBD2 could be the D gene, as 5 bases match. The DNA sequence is TGTGCCAGCAGCCCCGGAGGCGGCCTACGTAGCACAGATACGCAGTATTTT. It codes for CASSPGGGLRSTDTQYF. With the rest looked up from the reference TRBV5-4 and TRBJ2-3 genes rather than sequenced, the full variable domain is ETGVTQSPTHLIKTRGQQVTLRCSSQSGHNTVSWYQQALGQGPQFIFQYYREEENGRGNFPPRFSGLQFPNYSSELNVNALELDDSALYLCASSPGGGLRSTDTQYFGPGTRLTVL.